This passage covers 27 T cell receptor beta chains from one sample sequenced in a study of T cells in Graves' hyperthyroidism and ophthalmopathy. The TCR beta CDR3 regions underwent amplification using RNA transcripts as the source. Primed by the HTBI set, a first-round RT-PCR was run on the TCR CDR3. TCRdb re-analysed the multiplex PCR reads in MiXCR, keeping a single row per CDR3 protein. The sample lists hundreds of thousands of distinct CDR3 sequences, roughly 15% occurring once. The sequenced sample was blood. The receptors derive from a woman younger than 30 with Graves' ophthalmopathy.

This clonotype showed up many times. J is TRBJ2-1 and V is TRBV5-1, with TRBD2 matching over 8 bases. Germline V gene data show CDR1 as SGHRS and CDR2 as YFSETQ. Trimming cost V 7 bases and J 6 bases; bases outside gene matches: 18. The CDR3 is 17 amino acids. Here the CDR3 reads CASGVSGSRVSGNEQFF. The DNA of the CDR3 is TGCGCCAGCGGGGTAAGCGGGAGTCGGGTGAGCGGCAATGAGCAGTTCTTC.

Ten or more counts support this clonotype. The V and J genes are TRBV7-9 and TRBJ2-2; 10 nucleotides line up with TRBD1. The CDR3 runs 23 residues. V gave up 5 bases and J gave up 0 bases; unmatched junction bases: 24. Germline values: CDR1 SEHNR, CDR2 FQNEAQ (reference sequence). CDR3 amino acids: CASSAARDRGLSTIITNTGELFF. The CDR3, as DNA: TGTGCCAGCAGCGCTGCTAGGGACAGGGGCCTATCTACGATTATTACGAACACCGGGGAGCTGTTTTTT.

This clonotype was seen at least ten times. Written as DNA, the CDR3 is TGTGCCAGCAGTGAAGCTGTTACGGGTTCCTATGGCTACACCTTC. It is translated as CASSEAVTGSYGYTF. The J gene is TRBJ1-2, the V gene TRBV6-1; D unresolved. CDR1 MNHNS and CDR2 SASEGT come from the germline V gene. CDR3 length: 15 residues. V gave up 0 bases and J gave up 4 bases, with 12 bases separating them.

This clonotype was detected many times. This chain joins TRBV20-1 and TRBJ1-1; 9 nucleotides match TRBD1. CDR3 length: 12 amino acids. V lost 2 bases, J lost 10 bases, and 5 bases stayed unmatched. Germline assignment: CDR1 DFQATT and CDR2 SNEGSKA (reference sequence). DNA for the CDR3: TGCAGTGCTAGACGGCCGACAGGGGGAGCTTTCTTT. Translated, it gives CSARRPTGGAFF.

This clonotype was detected ten times or more. The rearrangement links TRBV19 to TRBJ1-5; possibly TRBD1 for D (6 bases). Germline V lookup: CDR1 LNHDA, CDR2 SQIVND (reference sequence). The V end lost 7 bases, the J end lost 0 bases, and 13 bases lay between the germline ends. The CDR3 sequence is 15 residues long. The CDR3 sequence: CASTTGQYSNQPQHF. The CDR3 DNA is TGTGCCAGTACCACTGGACAGTATAGCAATCAGCCCCAGCATTTT.

This clonotype was observed many times. V and J are TRBV9 and TRBJ1-1, with D possibly TRBD1 on 6 matching bases. This CDR3 has 14 amino acids. Germline V lookup: CDR1 SGDLS, CDR2 YYNGEE. V lost 3 bases and J lost 1, with 10 bases in between. The DNA of the CDR3 is TGTGCCAGCAGCGCGGGGACACCGAACACTGAAGCTTTCTTT. It is translated as CASSAGTPNTEAFF.

There are a few counts of this clonotype. J is TRBJ2-1 and V is TRBV29-1; 15 nucleotides align to TRBD2. The V and J ends lost 6 bases and 4 bases, in that order; junction bases with no gene match: 16. This CDR3 contains 19 residues. Per the germline V gene, CDR1 is SQVTM and CDR2 is ANQGSEA. DNA for the CDR3: TGCAGCGTCTCCTACCCCGGGACTAGCGGGAGGAAGGGGTACAATGAGCAGTTCTTC. Translation gives CSVSYPGTSGRKGYNEQFF.

This clonotype was picked up a small number of times. The V call is TRBV24-1, the J call TRBJ2-2, with 14 bases lining up with TRBD2. The ends lost 3 bases at V and 4 bases at J; junction bases unmatched: 6. This CDR3 is 18 amino acids long. The V gene's germline CDR1 is KGHDR and CDR2 SFDVKD. The CDR3 loop reads CATSDPGTSGRTTGELFF. CDR3 bases: TGTGCCACCAGTGATCCCGGGACTAGCGGGAGAACCACCGGGGAGCTGTTTTTT.

This clonotype was recorded only once. The V call is TRBV3-1, the J call TRBJ1-1; D unclear. The CDR3 sequence is 13 residues long. The V end was cut by 4 bases, the J end by 10 bases, with 16 bases between. Looked up from germline, CDR1 is LGHDT and CDR2 is YNNKEL (reference sequence). For the CDR3, the DNA is TGTGCCAGCAGCCCTCGGGCGGTCGGTGGAGCTTTCTTT. Its protein product is CASSPRAVGGAFF.

The gene calls are TRBV25-1 and TRBJ2-1; D possibly corresponds to TRBD2 (6 bases). The CDR3 sequence is 14 residues long. The germline V and J ends were trimmed by 10 bases and 2 bases, with 15 bases remaining between them. Germline CDR1 MGHDK, CDR2 SYGVNS. The CDR3 coding sequence is TGTGCCACCCTGGGGGAGGTGGCCTACAATGAGCAGTTCTTC. Translating gives CATLGEVAYNEQFF.

The rearrangement uses TRBV30 and TRBJ2-6; D is unresolved. The CDR3 consists of 14 residues. Germline V gene data show CDR1 as GTSNPN and CDR2 as SVGIG (reference sequence). V was pared by 2 bases and J by 0 bases, with 5 bases between. DNA of the CDR3: TGTGCCTGGAGTATGGGCTCTGGGGCCAACGTCCTGACTTTC. This translates into CAWSMGSGANVLTF.

At least ten counts were recorded for this clonotype. V is TRBV14 and J is TRBJ1-4; D gene unclear. Germline loops: CDR1 SGHDN, CDR2 FVKESK. V lost 1 base and J lost 7, with 22 bases in between. The CDR3 runs 18 residues. The CDR3 reads CASSQGELSPGGGEKLFF. CDR3 nucleotides: TGTGCCAGCAGCCAAGGGGAGCTTTCACCGGGCGGTGGTGAAAAACTGTTTTTT.

This clonotype was detected many times. The CDR3 sequence is CASSLEGNGELFF. CDR3 bases: TGCGCCAGCAGCTTGGAGGGTAACGGGGAGCTGTTTTTT. The chain couples TRBV5-1 to TRBJ2-2; the D is unclear. Germline assignment: CDR1 SGHRS and CDR2 YFSETQ. The V end lost 0 bases, the J end lost 7 bases, and 7 bases lay between the germline ends. The CDR3 spans 13 residues.

This clonotype has ten or more counts. This chain joins TRBV30 and TRBJ2-7; TRBD1 aligns across 8 bases. Germline CDR1 GTSNPN, CDR2 SVGIG (reference sequence). Trimming at V came to 2 bases and at J to 3 bases, leaving 9 bases not matched to a gene. The CDR3 spans 15 residues. The CDR3 is CAWSPRLGQGYEQYF. CDR3 nucleotides: TGTGCCTGGAGTCCCCGATTAGGACAGGGCTACGAGCAGTACTTC.

Ten or more counts support this clonotype. The chain joins TRBV9 to TRBJ2-2, with D maybe TRBD1 (5 bases). The CDR3 totals 17 residues. V was clipped by 0 bases and J by 4 bases, with 16 bases between them. Germline V gene sequence: CDR1 SGDLS, CDR2 YYNGEE. CDR3 sequence: CASSVVGAARGTGELFF. CDR3 in DNA: TGTGCCAGCAGCGTAGTAGGGGCAGCCCGAGGCACCGGGGAGCTGTTTTTT.

The table lists this clonotype with many counts. The V and J genes are TRBV27 and TRBJ2-3; 11 nucleotides match TRBD2. The CDR3 totals 17 residues. With V trimmed by 3 bases and J by 1 base, 6 bases remained unmatched. CDR1 and CDR2 (germline): MNHEY, SMNVEV (reference sequence). For the CDR3, the DNA is TGTGCCAGCAGTTTCTTAGAACTAGCGGGGGGCACAGATACGCAGTATTTT. It encodes CASSFLELAGGTDTQYF.

CDR3 in amino acids: CASSPTGYGEQFF. As DNA, the CDR3 is TGCGCCAGCAGCCCCACCGGGTACGGCGAGCAGTTCTTC. The chain links TRBV5-1 to TRBJ2-1, with no clear D. The CDR3 length is 13 residues. The V gene lost 4 bases and the J gene lost 10 bases, with 15 bases spanning the gap. CDR1 SGHRS and CDR2 YFSETQ come from the germline V gene. The whole variable domain, filled in from reference TRBV5-1 and TRBJ2-1, reads KAGVTQTPRYLIKTRGQQVTLSCSPISGHRSVSWYQQTPGQGLQFLFEYFSETQRNKGNFPGRFSGRQFSNSRSEMNVSTLELGDSALYLCASSPTGYGEQFFGPGTRLTVL.

The chain carries TRBV27 and TRBJ2-2, with TRBD2 matching over 7 bases. Germline lookup yields CDR1 MNHEY and CDR2 SMNVEV (reference sequence). The trim removed 5 bases at V and 4 bases at J, leaving 7 bases unmatched. The CDR3 runs to 15 residues. The CDR3: CASSTTWGGTGELFF. The CDR3 DNA follows: TGTGCCAGCAGTACCACTTGGGGGGGCACCGGGGAGCTGTTTTTT.

This clonotype was seen a few times. Without the conserved terminal phenylalanine or tryptophan, this CDR3 likely stems from a read error. The J gene is TRBJ1-4, the V gene TRBV5-1, with unresolved D. With 2 bases removed from V and 3 bases from J, the gap between germline ends came to 11 bases. This CDR3 is built from 15 residues. Per the germline V gene, CDR1 is SGHRS and CDR2 is YFSETQ. The CDR3 nucleotides read TGCGCCAGCAGCTTAGGGAGGGCACCTAATGAAAAACTGTTTCTT. As protein: CASSLGRAPNEKLFL.

This clonotype has at least ten counts. The rearrangement uses TRBV19 and TRBJ1-2, with TRBD1 identical over 7 bases. Germline V CDR1 and CDR2: LNHDA, SQIVND (reference sequence). The V gene end was trimmed by 7 bases and the J gene end by 3 bases; junction bases not matched to a gene: 2. The CDR3 covers 12 residues. This CDR3 is CASTDRDYGYTF. CDR3 nucleotides: TGTGCCAGTACTGACAGGGACTATGGCTACACCTTC.

This clonotype occurred a few times. The chain carries TRBV19 and TRBJ1-5; D unresolved. The CDR3 contains 14 residues. V was clipped by 5 bases and J by 3 bases, with 11 bases between them. CDR1 and CDR2 from the germline V gene are LNHDA and SQIVND (reference sequence). CDR3 nucleotide sequence: TGTGCCAGTAGTTACAAAAGGGACAATCAGCCCCAGCATTTT. Its protein is CASSYKRDNQPQHF.

This clonotype was detected many times. The chain combines TRBV28 with TRBJ1-5, with D tentatively TRBD1 (5 bases). Trimming shortened V by 8 bases and J by 5 bases, and 10 bases separated the two germline ends. Per germline, CDR1 MDHEN and CDR2 SYDVKM. The CDR3 consists of 12 residues. The CDR3 DNA reads as TGTGCCAGCGGGGGAGCACATCAGCCCCAGCATTTT. Protein sequence: CASGGAHQPQHF.

This clonotype came up many times. This chain links TRBV20-1 with TRBJ2-4, with TRBD1 identical over 10 bases. The germline CDR1 and CDR2 sequences are DFQATT and SNEGSKA (reference sequence). This CDR3 region has 14 residues. With V trimmed by 7 bases and J by 6 bases, 9 bases remained unmatched. The CDR3 region is CSVAGTGERNIQYF. CDR3 DNA: TGCAGTGTGGCCGGGACAGGGGAGAGAAACATTCAGTACTTC.

This clonotype was seen at least ten times. The chain links TRBV11-2 to TRBJ2-7; D unclear. Between the trimmed V and J ends, which lost 5 bases and 3 bases, there was a span of 14 bases. Germline CDR1 reads SGHAT; CDR2 reads FQNNGV. This CDR3 contains 14 residues. The CDR3, as DNA: TGTGCCAGCAGCCGGCCGACCCAACTCTACGAGCAGTACTTC. It encodes CASSRPTQLYEQYF.

In its sample, this clonotype was seen many times. CDR3 DNA: TGTGCCAGCAGCCAAGATCTGGGAGATACGCAGTATTTT. Residues: CASSQDLGDTQYF. The chain joins TRBV14 to TRBJ2-3; D gene uncertain. There are 13 residues in the CDR3. Germline CDR1 and CDR2: SGHDN and FVKESK. V was cut by 0 bases and J by 5 bases, with 6 bases left in between.

In this sample, this clonotype turned up many times. This chain joins TRBV12-3 or TRBV12-4 and TRBJ2-1; possible D gene TRBD1, 6 bases. V dropped 8 bases and J dropped 4 bases, with 18 bases sitting between them. There are 15 residues in the CDR3. This CDR3 is CASGTLVRGYNEQFF. For the CDR3, the DNA is TGTGCCAGCGGCACGCTGGTCAGGGGATACAATGAGCAGTTCTTC.

The sample holds many counts of this clonotype. The CDR3 region is CASSLGPSGSYNEQFF. The CDR3 region has the DNA TGCGCCAGCAGCTTGGGCCCTAGCGGGTCCTACAATGAGCAGTTCTTC. The chain carries TRBV5-1 and TRBJ2-1, with TRBD2 matching over 8 bases. The CDR3 totals 16 residues. V gave up 0 bases and J gave up 1 base; unmatched junction bases: 3. CDR1 is SGHRS and CDR2 is YFSETQ in the germline V gene. Looking up the rest from reference TRBV5-1 and TRBJ2-1 gives the full variable domain: KAGVTQTPRYLIKTRGQQVTLSCSPISGHRSVSWYQQTPGQGLQFLFEYFSETQRNKGNFPGRFSGRQFSNSRSEMNVSTLELGDSALYLCASSLGPSGSYNEQFFGPGTRLTVL.